These 16 T cell receptor beta chains were sequenced from one sample in a study of cytomegalovirus exposure and HLA in healthy donors. PCR employed 60 Vbeta and 13 Jbeta primers. Data came from immunoSEQ multiplex PCR; TCRdb stores just in-frame clones and leaves some out. Counted here are about 140,000 clones, around 63% occurring once; the ten biggest clones make up 1.5% to 2%. Material for sequencing was PBMCs. Every receptor here comes from a human donor in good health.

This clone has a handful of counts. The V and J genes are TRBV19 and TRBJ1-5, with no clear D. Between the trimmed V and J ends, which lost 7 bases and 4 bases, there was a span of 8 bases. The CDR3 has 12 residues. Germline CDR1 LNHDA, CDR2 SQIVND (reference sequence). The CDR3 is CASNLLNQPQHF. Here the CDR3 DNA reads TGTGCCAGTAACCTGCTAAATCAGCCCCAGCATTTT.

The rearrangement uses TRBV7-8 and TRBJ2-7, with 8 bases identical to TRBD2. This CDR3 comprises 15 residues. Germline-derived CDR1 and CDR2 are SGHVS and FQNEAQ. V dropped 0 bases and J dropped 12; count of bases not matched to a gene: 13. CDR3 amino acids: CASSLALAGPYGGYF. The CDR3 region has the DNA TGTGCCAGCAGCTTAGCTCTAGCGGGCCCCTACGGGGGGTACTTC.

This chain uses TRBV5-6 with TRBJ2-6; D remains ambiguous. The CDR3 spans 19 residues. The germline CDR1 and CDR2 sequences are SGHDT and YYEEEE. The ends were cut back, 0 bases at V and 0 bases at J, with 16 bases in the middle. The CDR3 reads CASSLVIAGFRSGANVLTF. The DNA for the CDR3 is TGTGCCAGCAGCTTGGTTATCGCAGGATTCCGCTCTGGGGCCAACGTCCTGACTTTC.

J is TRBJ2-2 and V is TRBV11-3; tentatively, D is TRBD2 (5 bases). Trimming cost V 6 bases and J 3 bases, with 8 bases left between them. Germline CDR1 SGHNT, CDR2 YENEEA. The CDR3 has 13 residues. CDR3 region: CASSSDYTGELFF. Written as DNA, the CDR3 is TGTGCCAGCAGTAGCGATTACACCGGGGAGCTGTTTTTT.

The chain employs TRBV9 and TRBJ1-2, with D possibly being TRBD1 (6 bases). The CDR3 contains 14 residues. Germline CDR1 SGDLS, CDR2 YYNGEE. V lost 3 bases, J lost 6 bases, and 15 bases lay in between. CDR3 region: CASSAPGGWNGYTF. CDR3 DNA sequence: TGTGCCAGCAGCGCTCCGGGGGGCTGGAATGGCTACACCTTC.

This chain links TRBV7-3 with TRBJ2-1; D is undetermined. CDR1 and CDR2 from the germline V gene are SGHTA and FQGTGA. This CDR3 is built from 14 residues. V gave up 4 bases and J gave up 3 bases, with 10 bases separating them. CDR3 region: CASSSDWSYNEQFF. In DNA, the CDR3 is TGTGCCAGCAGCTCCGATTGGAGCTACAATGAGCAGTTCTTC.

This chain connects TRBV10-3 to TRBJ2-7; 10 bases are shared with TRBD1. The CDR3 is 15 residues long. Germline V gene sequence: CDR1 ENHRY, CDR2 SYGVKD. V lost 4 bases to trimming and J lost 6 bases; unmatched junction nucleotides: 9. The CDR3 here is CAISGPTGGAGEQYF. The CDR3 coding sequence is TGTGCCATCAGTGGTCCGACAGGGGGCGCGGGCGAGCAGTACTTC.

This clone was counted between two and nine times. In the same sample, other DNA sequences code for this CDR3. The J gene is TRBJ1-5, the V gene TRBV27; 8 nucleotides match TRBD1. The germline CDR1 and CDR2 sequences are MNHEY and SMNVEV (reference sequence). J gave up 5 bases and V 1 base, and 1 base lay outside the gene matches. The CDR3 runs to 14 residues. CDR3 nucleotides: TGTGCCAGCAGTTTATTGACAGGGGATCAGCCCCAGCATTTT. It codes for CASSLLTGDQPQHF.

The CDR3 DNA reads TGTGCCAGCAGTCCTCAACAGGGGCCCCTCGAGCAGTACTTC. It yields the protein CASSPQQGPLEQYF. This chain uses TRBV6-5 with TRBJ2-7; 7 positions agree with TRBD1. This CDR3 region has 14 residues. The junction had 10 bases not matched to a gene; V was cut back by 5 bases and J by 6 bases. Germline V gene lookup returns CDR1 MNHEY and CDR2 SVGAGI.

This clone was seen only a few times. V gene TRBV19 combines with J gene TRBJ1-1; D remains unclear. Germline V gene sequence: CDR1 LNHDA, CDR2 SQIVND (reference sequence). The V end was cut by 4 bases, the J end by 0 bases, with 9 bases between. This CDR3 is built from 14 residues. The CDR3 region is CASSSRLLNTEAFF. The CDR3 DNA sequence: TGTGCCAGTAGTAGCAGACTCTTGAACACTGAAGCTTTCTTT.

The chain joins TRBV28 to TRBJ2-7; TRBD2 might be the D (5 bases). Between the trimmed V and J ends, which lost 8 bases and 4 bases, there was a span of 12 bases. Germline assignment: CDR1 MDHEN and CDR2 SYDVKM. The CDR3 runs to 12 residues. This CDR3 is CASSRGSYEQYF. In DNA, the CDR3 is TGTGCCAGCTCCCGAGGGAGTTACGAGCAGTACTTC.

V gene TRBV6-8 combines with J gene TRBJ1-3; D uncertain. The CDR3 totals 19 residues. V was cut by 4 bases and J by 2 bases, with 24 bases left in between. Germline CDR1 reads MNHGY; CDR2 reads SAAAGT. The CDR3 protein is CASSSVHDPQAHAGNTIYF. CDR3 coding DNA: TGTGCCAGCAGTTCCGTTCACGACCCTCAGGCCCACGCTGGAAACACCATATATTTT.

The chain joins TRBV14 to TRBJ2-5, with TRBD2 matching 12 bases. The CDR3 covers 16 residues. V lost 2 bases and J lost 3; bases outside the gene matches: 4. The germline CDR1 and CDR2 sequences are SGHDN and FVKESK. CDR3 bases: TGTGCCAGCAGCCAATCTAGACTAGCGGGGGAAGAGACCCAGTACTTC. Translating it yields CASSQSRLAGEETQYF.

The chain joins TRBV5-6 to TRBJ2-7; a weak D match, TRBD2 (6 bases). CDR1 is SGHDT, CDR2 YYEEEE, per germline. Trimming left V 1 base short and J 6 bases short, with 17 bases between. The CDR3 has 15 amino acids. The CDR3, as DNA: TGTGCCAGCAGCTTGTTATCTACTAGCAGATGCGAGCAGTACTTC. This translates into CASSLLSTSRCEQYF.

Turning to this clone: Other DNA variants within this sample encode the same CDR3. The chain has TRBV27 and TRBJ1-4; D gene ambiguous. Trimming took off 3 bases at V and 7 bases at J, with 9 bases between the two ends. The CDR3 sequence is 13 residues long. The V gene's germline CDR1 is MNHEY and CDR2 SMNVEV (reference sequence). CDR3 loop: CASSFRGGEKLFF. The CDR3 DNA sequence: TGTGCCAGCAGTTTCCGGGGAGGTGAAAAACTGTTTTTT.

The V call is TRBV14, the J call TRBJ1-2, with 9 bases that match TRBD1. Germline CDR1 is SGHDN and CDR2 is FVKESK. The length of the CDR3 is 15 residues. Trimming removed 4 bases from V and 7 bases from J; junction bases left unmatched: 10. The CDR3 DNA reads TGTGCCAGCAGCCCCATCGACAGGGGGGGGTCTGGCTACACCTTC. It encodes CASSPIDRGGSGYTF.